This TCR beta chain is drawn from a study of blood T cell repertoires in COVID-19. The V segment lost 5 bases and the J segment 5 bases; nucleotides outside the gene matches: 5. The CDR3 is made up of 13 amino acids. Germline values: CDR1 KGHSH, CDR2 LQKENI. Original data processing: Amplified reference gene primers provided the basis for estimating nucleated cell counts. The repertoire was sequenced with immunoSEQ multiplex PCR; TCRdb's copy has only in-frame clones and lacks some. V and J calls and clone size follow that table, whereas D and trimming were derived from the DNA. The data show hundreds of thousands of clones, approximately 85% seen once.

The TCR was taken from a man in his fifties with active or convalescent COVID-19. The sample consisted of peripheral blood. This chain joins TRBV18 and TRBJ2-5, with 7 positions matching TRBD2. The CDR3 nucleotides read TGTGCCAGCTCAACCGGAGCGGGGGAGACCCAGTACTTC. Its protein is CASSTGAGETQYF.